This T cell receptor beta chain was identified in a study of cytomegalovirus exposure and HLA in healthy donors. Overall study results and limits: In an earlier analysis, in 620 or so donors, most V segments appeared productive either ~87% or ~30% of the time. Analyzed later, most CMV-associated TCR beta chains appeared HLA-restricted. Researchers catalogued some 160 TCR beta chains as cytomegalovirus-associated. It was reported that the classifier diagnosed cytomegalovirus status with high specificity and sensitivity in both the original and validation cohorts.

Concerning this clone itself: Its target is not known.

PCR amplification relied on 60 Vbeta primers (plus 13 Jbeta primers). Libraries were prepared by immunoSEQ multiplex PCR; TCRdb keeps only in-frame clonotypes and omits some of them. The profile covers 110,000 or so clones, with approximately 67% appearing a single time and 7.5% to 9% taken by the ten largest. Germline trimming cut 5 bases from V and 7 bases from J; bases unmatched to any gene: 5. The CDR3 extends over 13 amino acids. The germline V gene has CDR1 SEHNR and CDR2 FQNEAQ (reference sequence). The sample was PBMCs. The V and J genes are TRBV7-9 and TRBJ2-1; 7 bases are shared with TRBD1. This sequence was found in a man between 18 and 29 years old in good health and CMV-seropositive. The CDR3: CASSADRKNEQFF. The CDR3 nucleotides read TGTGCCAGCAGCGCGGACAGGAAAAATGAGCAGTTCTTC.